This T cell receptor (beta chain) was recovered during a study of T cell responses to AZD1222 COVID-19 vaccine (dated by TCRdb to 2020 to 2023). Concerning the study at large: A total of approximately 250 trial participants underwent TCR sequencing, of whom nearly 210 had received two doses of AZD1222 and about 26 had received two doses of the MenACWY control vaccine. Trial participants were enrolled by age into subgroups of 18-55, 56-69 and 70-plus years, and around 150, 29 and 61 TCR-sequenced participants, respectively, were included in these subgroups.

The CDR3 regions of human TCRbeta chains were analyzed by immunosequencing. In the authors' own workflow: TCRs in the repertoires were compared against a reference library of SARS-CoV-2-specific TCRs that had been generated with the MIRA antigen-specificity platform. Breadth meant the fraction of unique TCRs that were SARS-CoV-2-associated, whereas depth meant the fraction of total T cells that were SARS-CoV-2-associated. Using the MIRA data, each spike-specific TCR was assigned both to the spike region to which the TCR was reactive and to a CD4 or CD8 class. Log10-transformed breadth and depth values were compared by one-way ANOVA with Sidak's multiple comparisons tests. The immuneACCESS repertoire file appears here via TCRdb, limited to in-frame rearrangements. These files lack a portion of the clones; in checked studies, under half of the deficit traces to unresolved V genes, and the cause of the others is not known. That table is the source of V, J and clone size, and D and trimming were worked out from the DNA. For this sample the table gives roughly 120,000 clones, of which approximately 90% were detected only once. The leading ten clones occupy under 9% of the sample.

In the paper's terms, the time point label means: about 28 days (+/-7) after the second vaccine dose. AZD1222 recipients with second doses at about 4 weeks or about 12 weeks were pooled, because spike-specific TCR depth and breadth did not differ between schedules. Samples from vaccinated people were obtained from the UK trials COV001 and COV002, which included a single-blind randomized controlled phase 2/3 trial of AZD1222 (ChAdOx1 nCoV-19) in healthy adults. For TCRbeta chain sequencing, PBMC samples from trial participants were taken at day 0 and at day 28 after the second dose. For this clone: The antigen this receptor binds is unknown. No base-level quality is on record; no much larger clone is a single base apart.

The study at large found these results: Epitopes outside the regions mutated in the B.1.351 and B.1.1.7 variants were reportedly recognized by nearly half of the unique spike-specific TCRs. Because no day 14 peak-response samples were available, repertoires were characterized only after the peak T cell response. Participants were mostly white British, with more females than males. The authors suggested clonal diversity may have been underestimated. The vaccine-associated CD4 TCRs covered the entire spike protein, and the dominant responses fell in regions 160-218 and 743-854. Only a handful of AZD1222 recipients were SARS-CoV-2 seropositive at baseline, limiting conclusions about previously exposed vaccinees. After two AZD1222 doses, spike-specific TCR breadth and depth were significantly higher than at day 0 and than in MenACWY recipients. The 56-69-year group was small, and its depth increase did not reach significance, likely because of low power.

CDR1 and CDR2 were assigned from the germline V gene (reference sequence) as SEHNR and FQNEAQ. The CDR3 goes from the cysteine to the phenylalanine over 15 residues. Only CDR3 DNA remains: 45 bases, in frame from the first base. The germline V and J ends show losses of 5 bases and 3 bases respectively, and no gene match explains 5 bases of the junction. The sample was peripheral blood, taken 28 days after the second AZD1222 dose. This chain is built from TRBV7-9 and TRBJ2-3; 10 central bases correspond to TRBD2. The TCR originated in an adult who received the AZD1222 COVID-19 vaccine. The nucleotide sequence is TGTGCCAGCAGCCCCCTAGCGGGAGTGACAGATACGCAGTATTTT. The resulting protein is CASSPLAGVTDTQYF.